Detailed here is one T cell receptor beta chain. Stated time point: pretreatment peripheral blood. The patients had locally advanced or metastatic urothelial carcinoma. The assay was immunoSEQ multiplex PCR, and TCRdb's table has in-frame clones only and misses some. The sample gives 130,000 or so clones, approximately 84% of which show up once; about 2.9% is in the top ten. Germline CDR1 is SGHKS and CDR2 is YYEKEE (reference sequence). After removal of 6 bases from V and 5 bases from J, the junction contained 6 bases not matched to a gene. The CDR3 runs to 15 residues. The data originate from a study of PD-L1 blockade in urothelial cancer. About the research overall: Timepoints chosen for blood analysis were 3 weeks (second dose) and 6 weeks after treatment start. Counts from blood samples showed a median of 141,255 T cells.

The TCR was taken from a man aged 45-60 years with urothelial cancer. The source material was PBMCs, sampled around atezolizumab (anti-PD-L1) treatment. This sequence joins TRBV5-5 and TRBJ2-1, with 12 positions matching TRBD2. DNA of the CDR3: TGTGCCAGCACGAACCGGACTAGCGGGAACAATGAGCAGTTCTTC. Translating gives CASTNRTSGNNEQFF. Full variable domain (outside the CDR3, taken from reference TRBV5-5 and TRBJ2-1): DAGVTQSPTHLIKTRGQQVTLRCSPISGHKSVSWYQQVLGQGPQFIFQYYEKEERGRGNFPDRFSARQFPNYSSELNVNALLLGDSALYLCASTNRTSGNNEQFFGPGTRLTVL.